This T cell receptor (delta chain) was found in a study of fetal and pediatric gammadelta thymocytes (dated by TCRdb to between 2021 and 2024). Background on the whole study: Previously published data and newly generated, unpublished data were combined in the bulk gammadelta thymocyte repertoires, which were used to strengthen a single-cell study of gammadelta thymocyte development. The bulk gammadelta thymocyte repertoire set covered roughly ten subjects in total, 3 fetal thymus donors and 7 pediatric thymus donors. The bulk gammadelta thymocyte repertoires combined unpublished data with previously published data (refs 27,28). To increase subject numbers and strengthen the CDR3 publicity analysis, bulk TCR repertoire data were added. Summary of the overall study and its limitations: Fetal gammadelta thymocyte repertoires were previously reported to be enriched for TRDV2, TRGV8 and TRGV9 usage, low N additions and public CDR3s compared with post-natal repertoires.

Fetal thymuses were obtained in Singapore from elective pregnancy terminations carried out for socio-psychological reasons at 14 to 22 weeks estimated gestational age. All fetuses were judged to be structurally normal by ultrasound prior to termination and by gross morphological examination after termination. Thymocytes were stained with Zombie NIR viability dye and antibodies against CD3 (UCHT1), TCRgammadelta (11F2), TCRVgamma9 (IMMU360) and TCRVdelta2 (IMMU389). Bulk TRD and TRG CDR3 repertoires were generated separately from sorted Vgamma9Vdelta2 and nonVgamma9Vdelta2 gammadelta thymocytes of human fetal and pediatric thymuses. Thymic cell suspensions were made from fetal and post-natal thymuses as previously described. NonVgamma9Vdelta2 thymocytes were sorted as CD3+ gammadeltaTCR+ cells that did not have the Vgamma9+Vdelta2+ phenotype. A FACS Aria III cell sorter (BD Biosciences) was used to carry out the cell sorting.

Reading from cysteine to phenylalanine, the CDR3 counts 19 amino acids. CDR3 DNA only is kept here, 57 bases in frame from base 1. V is trimmed back by 4 bases and J by 1 base, and the junction contains 11 bases that no gene match accounts for. Via the germline V gene, CDR1 is TSWWSYY and CDR2 QGS. The sequencer listed for this sample is Illumina MiSeq. As for how the authors treated the data: For publicity analysis, the Vgamma9Vdelta2 and nonVgamma9Vdelta2 bulk CDR3 files of each subject were merged into one combined repertoire per subject. Using base R and dplyr, CDR3 publicity was scored on a scale from 0 to 19 by checking each amino acid sequence across 9 single-cell datasets and 10 to 11 bulk repertoires. TCRdb reanalyzed the public reads with the CATT caller, and identical DNA sequences were merged afterwards. TCRdb, not the authors, supplied the V and J calls. The sample table contains about 1,400 delta-chain clones; only one count was recorded for 9.4% of them. The ten largest clones capture roughly 13% of the sample.

By how much of the sample it makes up, this clone is medium-sized (0.01 to 0.1%). The antigen this receptor binds is unknown. No per-base quality is available; no much larger clone lies one base away. Material for sequencing was non-Vgamma9Vdelta2 gamma-delta T cells from the thymus. The sample's cell subset or site label is to be understood as: CD3+gammadeltaTCR+ thymocytes not co-expressing Vgamma9 and Vdelta2. The chain uses TRDV1 and TRDJ2, with 11 bases in between that match TRDD3. This receptor was identified in a human fetus. The bases are TGTGCTCTTGGGGGTCAGTACTGGGGGATAAGTCGTTTGACAGCACAACTCTTCTTT. The encoded protein is CALGGQYWGISRLTAQLFF.